This T cell receptor (beta chain) was captured in a study of blood T cell repertoires in COVID-19. Study details: Sites across the United States, Italy and Spain contributed samples from acute and convalescent COVID-19.

Assay: immunoSEQ multiplex PCR; the TCRdb copy retains only in-frame clones and omits some. The table has about 140,000 clones, approximately 90% seen once. Trimming took off 2 bases at V and 13 bases at J, with 17 bases between the two ends. Germline values: CDR1 SNHLY, CDR2 FYNNEI. The CDR3 loop spans 13 amino acids. Patients from Seattle were sampled longitudinally, starting during active infection. The chain employs TRBV2 and TRBJ1-2; D not resolved. The sequence derives from a human donor with COVID-19, enrolled during active disease. The donor label of this sample is uncertain. The sample was peripheral blood. CDR3 bases: TGTGCCAGCAGTGAAATTGGACCGAGCGGAGGCACCTTC. It specifies CASSEIGPSGGTF.